The TCR beta chain described here comes from a study of T cell repertoires in cytomegalovirus infection. Study details: In public TCR beta signatures, there were indications of both CMV infection and matching HLA type.

The study's findings and limits: HLA-C-restricted CMV-specific TCR beta clonotypes were dominant in the ex vivo response.

TCRdb reprocessed the reads via MiXCR and lists one record per CDR3 protein. The sample includes fewer than 550,000 distinct CDR3 sequences, roughly 29% seen only once; the top ten take about 13%. V was cut by 2 bases and J by 7 bases, with 12 bases left in between. This CDR3 region has 13 residues. Germline V CDR1 and CDR2: SGHDT, YYEEEE. Concerning this clonotype itself: What it binds is not known.

The TCR sequence derives from a human donor in good health (CMV status not recorded). Some clones in this sample may be carry-over from other donors' samples. The gene calls are TRBV5-6 and TRBJ1-1; D remains ambiguous. The specimen sequenced was PBMCs. CDR3 loop: CASSFGTNGEAFF. The CDR3 region has the DNA TGTGCCAGCAGCTTCGGCACGAACGGTGAAGCTTTCTTT.